This section outlines one TCR beta chain sequence together with its context. Germline V gene sequence: CDR1 DFQATT, CDR2 SNEGSKA (reference sequence). Deletions cut 6 bases from V and 2 bases from J, with 15 bases between. The CDR3 covers 14 residues. This entry comes from a study of T cells in Graves' hyperthyroidism and ophthalmopathy. Template material for amplifying TCR beta CDR3 regions consisted of RNA transcripts. HTBI primers were used for first-round RT-PCR of the TCR CDR3. TCRdb ran MiXCR on the multiplex PCR reads and lists one entry per CDR3 protein. The table records around 290,000 distinct CDR3 sequences, over 15% of them present only once.

Sequenced sample: blood. The rearrangement joins TRBV20-1 to TRBJ2-3; weak D call: TRBD1 (5 bases). This TCR was sampled from a woman aged 55 to 70 with Graves' ophthalmopathy. Written as DNA, the CDR3 is TGCAGTGCGCCGACAGCGCACCCCACAGATACGCAGTATTTT. Amino acids: CSAPTAHPTDTQYF.